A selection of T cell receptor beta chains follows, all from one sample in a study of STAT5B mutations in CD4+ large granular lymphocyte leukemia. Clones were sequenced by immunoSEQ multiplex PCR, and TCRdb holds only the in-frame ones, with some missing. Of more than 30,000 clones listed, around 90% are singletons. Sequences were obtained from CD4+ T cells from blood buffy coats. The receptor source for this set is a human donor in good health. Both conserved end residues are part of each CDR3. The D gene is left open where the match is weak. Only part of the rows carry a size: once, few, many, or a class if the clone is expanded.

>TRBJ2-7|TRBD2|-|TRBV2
CASTQGLVYEQYF
TGTGCCAGCACCCAGGGACTAGTGTACGAGCAGTACTTC
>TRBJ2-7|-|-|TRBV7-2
CASSPGALGIGYEQYF
TGTGCCAGCAGCCCGGGGGCCTTAGGAATCGGGTACGAGCAGTACTTC
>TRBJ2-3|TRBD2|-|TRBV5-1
CASSDGLADGTDTQYF
TGCGCCAGCAGCGATGGACTAGCGGATGGCACAGATACGCAGTATTTT
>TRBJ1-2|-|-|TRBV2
CASSGQPNYGYTF
TGTGCCAGCAGCGGACAGCCTAACTATGGCTACACCTTC
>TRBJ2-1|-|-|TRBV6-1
CASSLSARYNEQFF
TGTGCCAGCAGTCTTAGCGCGCGGTACAATGAGCAGTTCTTC
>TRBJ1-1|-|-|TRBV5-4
CASSFSLSTEAFF
TGTGCCAGCAGCTTTTCTCTGAGCACTGAAGCTTTCTTT
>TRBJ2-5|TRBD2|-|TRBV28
CASRRAREGGETQYF
TGTGCCAGCAGGCGGGCAAGGGAGGGCGGAGAGACCCAGTACTTC
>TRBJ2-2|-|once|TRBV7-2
CASSPQNTGELFF
TGTGCCAGCAGCCCCCAGAACACCGGGGAGCTGTTTTTT
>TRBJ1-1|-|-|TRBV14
CASSQSGRTEAFF
TGTGCCAGCAGCCAATCTGGACGGACCGAAGCTTTCTTT
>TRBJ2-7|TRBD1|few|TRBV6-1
CASSRDSTYEQYF
TGTGCCAGCAGCCGGGACAGCACCTACGAGCAGTACTTC
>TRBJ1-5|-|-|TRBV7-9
CASSLDGVRQPQHF
TGTGCCAGCAGCTTAGACGGGGTGCGACAGCCCCAGCATTTT
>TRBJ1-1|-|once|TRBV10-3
CAITTSVNTEAFF
TGTGCCATCACTACGTCTGTGAACACTGAAGCTTTCTTT
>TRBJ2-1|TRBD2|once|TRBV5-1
CASSFQTSGQISYNEQFF
TGCGCCAGCAGCTTCCAAACTAGCGGTCAAATCTCCTACAATGAGCAGTTCTTC
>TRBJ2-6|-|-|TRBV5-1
CASSLTPSGANVLTF
TGCGCCAGCAGCTTGACTCCCTCTGGGGCCAACGTCCTGACTTTC
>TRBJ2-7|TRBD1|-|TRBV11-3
CASSLRGPGQGSSYEQYF
TGTGCCAGCAGCTTAAGGGGCCCGGGACAGGGGAGCTCCTACGAGCAGTACTTC
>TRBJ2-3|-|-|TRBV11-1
CASGLALHLGEDTQYF
TGTGCCAGCGGGCTAGCGTTACACCTAGGGGAAGATACGCAGTATTTT
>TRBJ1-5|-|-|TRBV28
CASRGPQSGQPQHF
TGTGCCAGCAGAGGACCCCAATCGGGTCAGCCCCAGCATTTT
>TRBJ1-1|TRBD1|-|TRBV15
CATSRDRGLAEAFF
TGTGCCACCAGCAGAGACAGGGGGCTCGCTGAAGCTTTCTTT
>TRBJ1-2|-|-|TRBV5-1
CASSPTSGSNGYTF
TGCGCCAGCAGCCCTACGTCAGGGTCGAATGGCTACACCTTC
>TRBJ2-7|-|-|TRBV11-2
CASSRGGGESYEQYF
TGTGCCAGCAGCCGTGGGGGGGGCGAATCCTACGAGCAGTACTTC
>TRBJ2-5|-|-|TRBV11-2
CASSLAALAETQYF
TGTGCCAGCAGCTTAGCGGCGTTGGCGGAGACCCAGTACTTC
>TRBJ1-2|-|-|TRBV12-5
CASGPYRQAHRNTF
TGTGCTAGTGGTCCTTATCGACAGGCCCATCGGAACACCTTC
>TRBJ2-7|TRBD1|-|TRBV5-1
CASSLGTGPSEQYF
TGCGCCAGCAGCTTGGGGACAGGGCCCTCCGAGCAGTACTTC
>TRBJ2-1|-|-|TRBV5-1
CASSLVGASYNEQFF
TGCGCCAGCAGCTTGGTGGGGGCCTCCTACAATGAGCAGTTCTTC
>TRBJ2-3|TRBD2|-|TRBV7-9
CASSLARSGRPISTDTQYF
TGTGCCAGCAGCTTAGCGCGGAGCGGGAGGCCTATTAGCACAGATACGCAGTATTTT
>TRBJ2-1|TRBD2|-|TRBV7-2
CASSYIAGGRNEQFF
TGTGCCAGCAGCTATATAGCGGGAGGCCGCAATGAGCAGTTCTTC
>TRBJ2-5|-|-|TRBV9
CASSVAGGETQYF
TGTGCCAGCAGCGTAGCGGGCGGAGAGACCCAGTACTTC
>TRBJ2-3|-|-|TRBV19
CASSISGHNSDTQYF
TGTGCCAGTAGTATATCTGGACATAACTCCGATACGCAGTATTTT
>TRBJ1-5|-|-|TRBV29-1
CSAAVDSNQPQHF
TGCAGCGCTGCCGTGGACAGCAATCAGCCCCAGCATTTT
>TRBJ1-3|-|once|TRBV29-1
CSVVGPPSGNTIYF
TGCAGCGTTGTCGGCCCTCCCTCTGGAAACACCATATATTTT
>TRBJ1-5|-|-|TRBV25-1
CASSPKGTLGPQHF
TGTGCCAGCAGCCCAAAAGGGACTTTAGGGCCCCAGCATTTT
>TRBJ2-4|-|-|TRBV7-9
CASSLGLGQAKAKNIQYF
TGTGCCAGCAGCTTAGGCCTAGGGCAGGCCAAAGCCAAAAACATTCAGTACTTC
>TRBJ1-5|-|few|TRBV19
CASSIPNQPQHF
TGTGCCAGTAGTATCCCCAATCAGCCCCAGCATTTT
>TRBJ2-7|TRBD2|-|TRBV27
CASKKSGTTYEQYF
TGTGCCAGCAAGAAATCCGGGACTACCTACGAGCAGTACTTC
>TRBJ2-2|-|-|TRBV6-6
CASTFLRGNTGELFF
TGTGCCAGCACCTTTCTACGGGGAAACACCGGGGAGCTGTTTTTT
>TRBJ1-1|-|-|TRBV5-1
CASKQQVGNTEAFF
TGCGCCAGCAAACAGCAAGTGGGGAACACTGAAGCTTTCTTT
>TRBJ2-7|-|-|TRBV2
CASSVYRELGEQYF
TGTGCCAGCAGCGTTTATCGGGAGCTCGGCGAGCAGTACTTC
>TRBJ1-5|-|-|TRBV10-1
CASSESGQPQHF
TGCGCCAGCAGTGAGTCGGGTCAGCCCCAGCATTTT
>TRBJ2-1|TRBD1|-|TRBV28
CASSLWGQGGANEQFF
TGTGCCAGCAGTTTATGGGGACAGGGGGGAGCGAATGAGCAGTTCTTC
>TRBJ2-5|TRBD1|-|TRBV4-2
CASSQGDRSQETQYF
TGTGCCAGCAGCCAAGGGGACAGGAGCCAAGAGACCCAGTACTTC
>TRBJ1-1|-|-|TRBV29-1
CSADGTSGTEAFF
TGCAGCGCTGACGGGACGTCCGGGACTGAAGCTTTCTTT
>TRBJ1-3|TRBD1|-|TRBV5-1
CASSGQGAGNTIYF
TGCGCCAGCAGCGGACAGGGGGCTGGAAACACCATATATTTT
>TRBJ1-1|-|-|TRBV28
CASRALGGRAFF
TGTGCCAGCAGGGCACTGGGTGGTCGGGCTTTCTTT
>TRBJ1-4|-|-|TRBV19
CASSIAHSQLFF
TGTGCCAGTAGTATAGCCCATTCTCAACTGTTTTTT
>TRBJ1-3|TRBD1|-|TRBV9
CASSKTGPGNTIYF
TGTGCCAGCAGCAAGACAGGGCCTGGAAACACCATATATTTT
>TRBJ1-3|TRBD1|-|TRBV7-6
CASSLALPGQSGNTIYF
TGTGCCAGCAGCTTAGCGCTGCCGGGACAGTCGGGAAACACCATATATTTT
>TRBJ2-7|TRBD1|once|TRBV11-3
CASSLAGQGRYEQYF
TGTGCCAGCAGCTTAGCGGGACAGGGGCGGTACGAGCAGTACTTC